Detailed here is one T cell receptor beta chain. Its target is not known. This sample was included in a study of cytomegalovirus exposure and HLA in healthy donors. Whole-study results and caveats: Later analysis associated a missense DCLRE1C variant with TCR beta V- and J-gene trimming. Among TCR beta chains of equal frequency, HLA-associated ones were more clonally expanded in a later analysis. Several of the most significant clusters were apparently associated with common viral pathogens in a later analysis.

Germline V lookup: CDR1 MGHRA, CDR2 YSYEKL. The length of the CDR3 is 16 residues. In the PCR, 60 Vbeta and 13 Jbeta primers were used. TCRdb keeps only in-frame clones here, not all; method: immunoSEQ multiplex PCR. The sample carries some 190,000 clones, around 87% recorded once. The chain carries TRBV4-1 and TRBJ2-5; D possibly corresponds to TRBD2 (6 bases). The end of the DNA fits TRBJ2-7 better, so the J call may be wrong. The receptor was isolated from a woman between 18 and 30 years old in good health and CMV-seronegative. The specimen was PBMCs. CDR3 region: CASSHYSGTQTYEQYF. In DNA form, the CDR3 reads TGCGCCAGCAGCCACTATTCCGGGACTCAGACCTACGAGCAGTACTTC.